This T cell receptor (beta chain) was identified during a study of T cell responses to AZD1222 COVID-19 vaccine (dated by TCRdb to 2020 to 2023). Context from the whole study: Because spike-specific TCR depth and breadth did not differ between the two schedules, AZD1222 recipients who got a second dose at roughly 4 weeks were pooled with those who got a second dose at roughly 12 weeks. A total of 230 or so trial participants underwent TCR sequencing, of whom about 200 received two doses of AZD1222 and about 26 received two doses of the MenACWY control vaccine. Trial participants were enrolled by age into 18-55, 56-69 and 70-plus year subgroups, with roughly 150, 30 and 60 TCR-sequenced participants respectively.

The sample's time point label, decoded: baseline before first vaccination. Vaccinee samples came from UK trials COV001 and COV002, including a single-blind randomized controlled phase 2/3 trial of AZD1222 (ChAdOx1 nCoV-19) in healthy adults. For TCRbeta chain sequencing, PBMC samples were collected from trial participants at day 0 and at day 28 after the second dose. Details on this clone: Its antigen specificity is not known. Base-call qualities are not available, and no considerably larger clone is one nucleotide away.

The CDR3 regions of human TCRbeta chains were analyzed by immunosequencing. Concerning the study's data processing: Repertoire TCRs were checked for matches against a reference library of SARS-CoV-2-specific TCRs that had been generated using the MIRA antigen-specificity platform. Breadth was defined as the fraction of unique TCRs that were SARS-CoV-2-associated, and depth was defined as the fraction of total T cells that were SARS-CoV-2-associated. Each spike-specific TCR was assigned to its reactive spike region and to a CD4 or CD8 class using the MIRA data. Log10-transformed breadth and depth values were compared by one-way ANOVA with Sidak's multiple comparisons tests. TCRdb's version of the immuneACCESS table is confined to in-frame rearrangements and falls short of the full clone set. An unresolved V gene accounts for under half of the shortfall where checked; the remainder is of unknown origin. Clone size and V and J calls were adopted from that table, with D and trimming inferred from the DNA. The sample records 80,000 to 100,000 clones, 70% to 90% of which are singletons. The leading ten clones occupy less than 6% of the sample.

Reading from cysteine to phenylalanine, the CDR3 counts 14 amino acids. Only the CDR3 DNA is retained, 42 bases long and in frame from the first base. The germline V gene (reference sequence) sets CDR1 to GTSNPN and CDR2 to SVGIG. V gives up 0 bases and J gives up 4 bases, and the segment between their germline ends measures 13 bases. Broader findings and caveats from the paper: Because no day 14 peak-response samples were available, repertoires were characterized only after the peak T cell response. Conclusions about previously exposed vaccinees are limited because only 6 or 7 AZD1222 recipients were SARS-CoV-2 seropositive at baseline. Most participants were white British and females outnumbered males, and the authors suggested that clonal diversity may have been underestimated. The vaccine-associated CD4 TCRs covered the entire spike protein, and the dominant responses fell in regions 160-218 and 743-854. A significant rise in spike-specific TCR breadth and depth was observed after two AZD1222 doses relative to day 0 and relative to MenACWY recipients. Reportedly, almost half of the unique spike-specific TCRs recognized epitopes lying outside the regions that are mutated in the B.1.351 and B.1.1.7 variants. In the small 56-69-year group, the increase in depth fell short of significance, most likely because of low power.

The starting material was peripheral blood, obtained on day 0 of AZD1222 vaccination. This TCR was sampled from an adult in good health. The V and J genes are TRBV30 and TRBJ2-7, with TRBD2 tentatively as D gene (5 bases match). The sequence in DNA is TGTGCCTGGAGTGTACGGCGGGTGGGGTACGAGCAGTACTTC. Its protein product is CAWSVRRVGYEQYF. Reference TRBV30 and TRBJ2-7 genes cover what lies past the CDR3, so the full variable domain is SQTIHQWPATLVQPVGSPLSLECTVEGTSNPNLYWYRQAAGRGLQLLFYSVGIGQISSEVPQNLSASRPQDRQFILSSKKLLLSDSGFYLCAWSVRRVGYEQYFGPGTRLTVT.